This TCR beta chain was sequenced in a study of blood T cells in healthy people across ages. The second PCR ran about 6 to 11 cycles with a sample-barcoded 5' primer and J-beta primers. TCRdb ran MiXCR on the 5' RACE reads and lists one entry per CDR3 protein. The sample consists of about 1.7 million distinct CDR3 sequences, 28% of them appearing once. The germline V gene encodes CDR1 SGDLS and CDR2 YYNGEE. Trimming pared 0 bases from V and 6 bases from J, leaving 16 bases between. CDR3 length equals 15 residues. With regard to this clonotype: The antigen is unknown.

Study-wide points: Older age went with lower TCR beta diversity per million T cells, in a roughly linear way. Underestimates were what the diversity estimates from one million T cells were considered to be. PBMCs were not sorted, which prevented a conclusive comparison of naive versus antigen-experienced cells.

The sequence was obtained from a woman in her 30s in good health. Sequences were obtained from blood. The V call is TRBV9, the J call TRBJ2-7, with unresolved D. CDR3 amino acids: CASSVGESVGLEQYF. Here the CDR3 DNA reads TGTGCCAGCAGCGTAGGAGAGTCCGTCGGTCTCGAGCAGTACTTC. The complete variable domain, with remaining parts taken from reference TRBV9 and TRBJ2-7, reads DSGVTQTPKHLITATGQRVTLRCSPRSGDLSVYWYQQSLDQGLQFLIQYYNGEERAKGNILERFSAQQFPDLHSELNLSSLELGDSALYFCASSVGESVGLEQYFGPGTRLTVT.